The text below deals with one T cell receptor (beta chain). No cognate antigen has been identified for it. Per-base quality was not reported, and no clone a single base away is much larger than it. This entry is derived from a study of cytomegalovirus exposure and HLA in healthy donors listed by TCRdb under 2017. For the study in its entirety: According to an earlier analysis of 587 of the donors, some 170 million T cells yielded 120 million or so unique TCR beta sequences and 276 Gb of sequence data. The study aimed to test whether signatures of past pathogen exposure could be identified by cataloging public T cell receptors. A handful of DR-DQ haplotypes were handled as single units for association and clustering because linkage in the cohort was strong. A later genetic analysis used genome-wide SNP genotypes for about 60% of the 666 donors, treating that subset as a discovery cohort. An earlier analysis of 587 of the donors used high-throughput TCR beta sequencing to judge whether each TCR beta V gene segment behaved as functional or pseudogenic. To predict cytomegalovirus infection status, the study brought together high-throughput TCR immunosequencing, statistical association of individual TCRs with disease status, and machine learning. Typing coverage differed by locus: A, B, C, DRB1 and DQB1 were typed in roughly 620-640 donors, DQA1 in around 500, DPA1 in around 580, and DPB1 in just under 490. In the later analysis, no new phenotypic data were used to find candidate immune exposures; instead, reliance was placed on TCR beta sequences and their occurrence across donors. Every discovery cohort repertoire had been produced on one sequencing platform. The study used immunosequencing to profile the T cell repertoires of approximately 630 subjects and linked those repertoires to cytomegalovirus serostatus. Roughly 300 gigabases of sequencing data and 70 million to 85 million unique TCR sequences were included in an early release covering roughly 600 HLA-typed donors. On average, roughly 240,000 unique TCR beta nucleotide sequences were sequenced per donor among more than 350 genotyped donors of the cohort, with roughly a sixth of those sequences being non-productive. In a later analysis, previously published TCR beta repertoires from more than 500 donors were re-analyzed and high-resolution HLA genotyping was added so that TCR occurrence patterns could be studied. Donor age, sex, ethnicity and CMV serostatus were collected together with the repertoire data. The genetic ancestry cluster associated with self-reported Caucasian donors included over 80% of the approximately 400 genotyped donors. Along with the approximately 700-subject first cohort, a separate validation cohort of over 90 different subjects was used. Class I and class II HLA loci were covered by the typing at four-digit resolution.

CDR1 and CDR2 (SGHAT, FQNNGV) derive from the germline V gene. Trimming accounts for 3 bases at V and 4 bases at J, while the number of junction bases matched to no gene is 5. From the cysteine through the phenylalanine, the CDR3 covers 16 amino acids. Only CDR3 DNA remains: 48 bases, in frame from the first base. The protocol used for the library was the immunoSEQ multiplex PCR assay. For the multiplex PCR, a mixture combining 60 forward primers for TCR Vbeta segments and 13 reverse primers for TCR Jbeta segments was used. The CDR3 region of rearranged TCR beta genes was amplified from genomic DNA with a multiplex PCR assay. The Illumina HiSeq System was used to sequence the amplified TCR beta libraries as 87-base-pair reads. As for the authors' bioinformatics: Across the roughly 600 repertoires, a later analysis counted approximately 83 million unique TCR beta chains, some 11 million of which were shared by at least two donors. A nearest-neighbor algorithm error-corrected the raw reads and collapsed the reads into unique sequences, merging closely related sequences to remove PCR and sequencing errors. V, D and J gene segments were assigned by aligning CDR3 sequences to IMGT reference sequences. For a sequence to be retained, a match of at least six nucleotides to both a V gene segment and a J gene segment was required. Rearrangements were classified as productive when the CDR3 lacked stop codons and remained in frame with V and J, and all other rearrangements were classified as non-productive. Following IMGT convention, CDR3 was defined as the stretch from the second conserved V-encoded cysteine up to the conserved J-encoded phenylalanine. The earlier analysis of 500 to 600 of the donors excluded sequences that lacked an unambiguous match to a single V gene segment. In an earlier analysis of several hundred of the donors, a V segment was called functional when productive rearrangements were above 56.7%, and segregating when the standard deviation between donors exceeded 5%. A statistical classification framework was built for diagnosing cytomegalovirus status from the catalog of TCR beta chain sequences. In a later analysis, TCR nucleotide sequences were compared against IMGT/GENE-DB human TR gene sequences so that V and J genes could be assigned. In a later analysis, CDR3 sequences and most-parsimonious VDJ recombination scenarios were assigned using the TCRdist pipeline. In a later analysis, each TCR beta chain was defined by its CDR3 amino acid sequence together with its V-gene family, and reads lacking a unique V-gene family were excluded. As a way to deal with suspected cross-contamination and a sequencing artifact, a later analysis dropped 450 to 600 nucleotide sequences that were highly shared and had low generation probability. For each public chain, a later analysis derived a clonal expansion index from normalized ranks of inferred template counts within each repertoire. In a later analysis, generation probabilities were computed with a VDJ recombination model fitted to out-of-frame rearrangements, and the resulting probabilities were checked against IGoR. Hypergeometric tests were used in a later analysis to score TCR-TCR, TCR-HLA and TCR-CMV co-occurrence, with a repertoire-size bias correction applied to the TCR pairs. A later analysis estimated false discovery rates by permuting HLA or CMV assignments 20 times. In a later analysis, co-occurring TCRs were grouped using DBSCAN, with TCRdist sequence similarity added in when clustering inside HLA-allele-positive subsets. Repertoires with fewer than 30,000 or more than 120,000 public chains, plus five repertoires with anomalous nucleotide sharing, were excluded from co-occurrence clustering. In TCRdb, the immuneACCESS table is reduced to in-frame sequences with V and J assigned. These tables do not hold every clone; where another copy was compared, an unresolved V gene accounts for under half, and the others remain unexplained. The D gene and trimming were derived from the DNA, and the V and J assignments and clone size from that table. The sample records some 200,000 clones, 82% of which are singletons. Roughly 0.098% of the sample is taken by the ten largest.

General findings and caveats noted by the study authors: Correlated functional status among segregating V segments might reflect linkage disequilibrium, but an unknown experimental factor could not be ruled out. Most TCR sequences were seen in very few donors, while some public TCRs were found in many individuals. Because counts were too low, approximately 15 rarely observed V segments, including chromosome 9 orphons, were excluded from the earlier analysis of around 640 of the donors. Because some donors lacked HLA typing at each locus, the association tests relied only on the typed subset. The presence/absence analyses assumed that sequencing depth was roughly uniform across donors, and that assumption may not be true. A few of the identified cytomegalovirus-associated TCR beta chains were confirmed in vitro to be specific for cytomegalovirus antigens. This cohort had only TCR beta chains sequenced, and the lack of alpha or paired-chain data limited which features could be detected. In both the original and validation cohorts, the classifier was reported to diagnose cytomegalovirus status with high specificity and sensitivity. Some IMGT-functional V segments, including TRBV6-2 and TRBV6-3, could not be distinguished by the 87-base-pair reads and were therefore excluded. The authors suggested that the approach could potentially be extended to other disease states and immunological phenotypes. A cluster of highly shared sequence variants was judged likely to be a technical artifact of the sequencing pipeline. At a false discovery rate of 0.05, a later analysis linked roughly 17,000 TCR beta sequences to specific HLA alleles. When HLA alleles, especially DR and DQ, strongly co-occurred, attributing TCR associations to individual alleles was difficult. A later analysis found that TCR association rates varied across HLA loci, with DRB1 alleles showing the most associated TCRs and HLA-C alleles the fewest. V-gene and J-gene trimming of TCR beta chains was associated with a missense DCLRE1C variant in a later genetic analysis, and the association was replicated in an independent cohort. Most CMV-associated TCR beta chains appeared to be HLA-restricted in a later analysis, and the HLA associations seemed to be driven largely by CMV exposure. Immune exposure information for the cohort was limited to CMV serostatus. According to a later analysis, parvovirus B19, influenza, CMV and Epstein-Barr virus appeared linked to several top co-occurrence clusters. In the study, around 150 TCR beta chains were listed as associated with cytomegalovirus. According to a later genetic analysis, donors in an Asian-associated ancestry cluster had fewer N-insertions in productive TCRs than the roughly 660-donor mean. In a later analysis, HLA-associated TCR beta chains were found to be more clonally expanded and to have lower generation probabilities than equally common non-associated chains. An earlier analysis of approximately 540 of the donors showed that most TCR beta V segments appeared in productive rearrangements either about 87% or about 30% of the time, which broadly matched IMGT annotations. A further reported finding was that TCR beta sequences accurately predicted the HLA-A and HLA-B alleles for most subjects in the first cohort.

The cohort consisted of approximately 690 healthy bone marrow donors. All cohort members were sampled while nominally healthy, although unrecorded immune exposures were likely present. The donor was CMV seronegative and was included in the group of hundreds of seronegative cohort members. Every donor gave a peripheral blood sample, and the peripheral blood mononuclear cells from that sample were used for TCR beta sequencing. Genomic DNA was extracted from the blood cell samples with the Qiagen DNeasy Blood Extraction Kit. The sequence derives from a boy younger than 10 in good health and CMV-seronegative. This sequence uses TRBV11-2 and TRBJ1-6; 8 bases in between match TRBD1. Sequenced input: PBMCs. CDR3 protein: CASSFGQGAYNSPLHF. The sequenced DNA is TGTGCCAGCAGCTTCGGGCAGGGGGCATATAATTCACCCCTCCACTTT. With the portions outside the CDR3 filled from the reference TRBV11-2 and TRBJ1-6 genes, the complete variable region becomes EAGVAQSPRYKIIEKRQSVAFWCNPISGHATLYWYQQILGQGPKLLIQFQNNGVVDDSQLPKDRFSAERLKGVDSTLKIQPAKLEDSAVYLCASSFGQGAYNSPLHFGNGTRLTVT.